The 22 T cell receptor beta chains reported below all come from one sample, sequenced in a study of T cells in women clearing cervical HPV infection (dated by TCRdb to 2017 to 2018). The library was produced with the immunoSEQ multiplex PCR assay. The clones in this table, taken by TCRdb from immuneACCESS, are in-frame only. Not every clone is retained; where verified, under half of the shortfall comes from an unresolved V gene, and the cause of the rest is unknown. The sample table includes over 25,000 clones. 17% of the sample comes from the top ten. The material sequenced was blood buffy coat. These receptors all come from a woman between 18 and 75 years old with a cervical HPV16 infection that either progressed to CIN3+ or cleared (not recorded which).

Turning to this clone: The read halts 3 residues ahead of the CDR3 end, with the missing end drawn from the germline J gene. This sequence joins TRBV14 and TRBJ1-5, with D perhaps TRBD1 (6 bases). The germline CDR1 and CDR2 sequences are SGHDN and FVKESK. V lost 9 bases and J lost 2, with 14 bases in between. The CDR3 has 14 amino acids. CDR3 region: CASSQGGGNQPQHF. Partial CDR3 DNA: TGTGCCAGTTCACAGGGAGGGGGCAATCAGCCC. The whole variable domain, filled in from reference TRBV14 and TRBJ1-5, reads EAGVTQFPSHSVIEKGQTVTLRCDPISGHDNLYWYRRVMGKEIKFLLHFVKESKQDESGMPNNRFLAERTGGTYSTLKVQPAELEDSGVYFCASSQGGGNQPQHFGDGTRLSIL.

Notes on this clone: The sequence runs out 3 residues before the end of the CDR3; the remainder is reconstructed from the germline J gene. The chain uses TRBV6-2 or TRBV6-3 and TRBJ2-5; 9 bases map to TRBD2. V shed 6 bases and J 4 bases; nucleotides not matched to a gene: 6. The CDR3 is 14 residues long. Germline values: CDR1 MNHEY, CDR2 SVGEGT. CDR3 DNA (partial): TGTGCCAGCAGCAGACTAGCGGTGGGAGAGACC. Amino acids: CASSRLAVGET. The full CDR3 reads CASSRLAVGETQYF.

Remarks on this clone: The DNA ends 3 residues before the CDR3 does, and the rest of the CDR3 is filled in from the germline J gene. This chain joins TRBV20-1 and TRBJ1-1; no clear D gene. CDR1 is DFQATT, CDR2 SNEGSKA, per germline (reference sequence). Trimming left V 7 bases short and J 3 bases short, with 12 bases between. CDR3 size: 12 residues. Here the CDR3 reads CSGSGRDTEAFF. The covered CDR3 bases are TGCAGTGGTTCGGGGAGGGACACTGAA.

Remarks on this clone: The read terminates 3 residues ahead of where the CDR3 ends, so the germline J gene completes it. V usage is TRBV19 and J usage is TRBJ2-4, with a possible D match to TRBD2 (6 bases). The CDR3 contains 15 residues. The germline CDR1 and CDR2 sequences are LNHDA and SQIVND (reference sequence). CDR3 amino acids: CASTPLGGANYGQYF. The sequenced part of the CDR3 DNA is TGTGCCAGTACCCCCCTCGGGGGAGCTAACTATGGT.

CDR3 amino acids: CASSYSIGGKNTEAFF. Partial CDR3 DNA: TGTGCCAGCAGTTACTCGATCGGGGGGAAGAACACTGAA. V and J are TRBV6-2 or TRBV6-3 and TRBJ1-1; D is possibly TRBD1 (5 bases). With the read ending 3 residues before the CDR3 end, the germline J gene is used to fill in that end. Germline V gene data show CDR1 as MNHEY and CDR2 as SVGEGT. The CDR3 contains 16 residues. The ends were cut back, 0 bases at V and 1 base at J, with 12 bases in the middle.

Note on this clone: The DNA ends 3 residues before the CDR3 does, and the rest of the CDR3 is filled in from the germline J gene. This chain joins TRBV7-8 and TRBJ1-2; the D gene is possibly TRBD1 (5 bases). The CDR3 consists of 14 residues. Germline V lookup: CDR1 SGHVS, CDR2 FQNEAQ. V lost 1 base, J lost 6 bases, and 12 bases lay in between. The CDR3 DNA, read in part, is TGTGCCAGCAGCTTAGGTGTAGGGGTAGATGGC. It translates to CASSLGVGVDG. The CDR3 in its entirety is CASSLGVGVDGYTF.

Worth noting for this clone: Read coverage stops 3 residues before the CDR3 terminus; the germline J gene supplies the remainder. The V gene is TRBV2, the J gene TRBJ2-2; D is undetermined. Trimming stripped 4 bases from V and 0 bases from J, with 12 bases between. CDR3 length equals 16 residues. From germline, CDR1 is SNHLY and CDR2 FYNNEI. The CDR3 sequence is CASSGLRFANTGELFF. CDR3 DNA (partial): TGTGCCAGCAGTGGTTTGAGGTTCGCGAACACCGGGGAG.

A word on this clone: The read is 3 residues too short to cover the CDR3 end, so that end is filled in from the germline J gene. The chain has TRBV20-1 and TRBJ1-4; 7 bases are shared with TRBD1. Germline V CDR1 and CDR2: DFQATT, SNEGSKA (reference sequence). The CDR3 contains 15 residues. Partial CDR3 DNA: TGCAGTGCTAGACCCCGGGGACAGAATAATTCACCA. This codes for CSARPRGQNNSP. The full-length CDR3 reads as CSARPRGQNNSPLFF.

On this clone itself: The read is 3 residues too short to cover the CDR3 end, so that end is filled in from the germline J gene. This chain uses TRBV20-1 with TRBJ2-7; TRBD2 agrees at 9 bases. Germline lookup yields CDR1 DFQATT and CDR2 SNEGSKA (reference sequence). Trimming took 5 bases from V and 5 from J; bases not matched to a gene: 10. The CDR3 length is 14 residues. The DNA read from the CDR3 is TGCAGTGCTCCCATGCGGGGGGGCGGCGACGAG. As protein: CSAPMRGGGDE. Given in full, the CDR3 is CSAPMRGGGDEQYF.

In the case of this clone: The DNA ends 3 residues before the CDR3 does, and the rest of the CDR3 is filled in from the germline J gene. The rearrangement links TRBV5-1 to TRBJ2-1; D might be TRBD2 (6 bases). The V and J ends lost 0 bases and 8 bases respectively, with 6 bases between them. Germline V gene data show CDR1 as SGHRS and CDR2 as YFSETQ. The CDR3 contains 12 residues. The DNA read from the CDR3 is TGCGCCAGCAGCTTGGCGGGGGATGAG. Translation gives CASSLAGDE. In full, the CDR3 is CASSLAGDEQFF.

On this clone itself: The missing CDR3 end, 3 residues past where the read stops, is filled in from the germline J gene. J is TRBJ1-5 and V is TRBV20-1; 8 positions match TRBD1. In germline, CDR1 is DFQATT, CDR2 SNEGSKA (reference sequence). The CDR3 runs to 13 residues. J lost 7 bases, V lost 2 bases, and 4 bases had no gene match. CDR3 sequence reads: CSARTGGDQPQHF. Incomplete CDR3 DNA: TGCAGTGCTAGAACAGGGGGAGACCAGCCC.

On this clone: The read comes to an end 3 residues before the CDR3 does, leaving the germline J gene to fill in the end. The rearrangement joins TRBV30 to TRBJ1-5; D is unresolved. CDR1 is GTSNPN and CDR2 is SVGIG in the germline V gene (reference sequence). This CDR3 is 14 amino acids long. V lost 7 bases to trimming and J lost 2 bases, with 15 bases between them. Partial CDR3 DNA: TGTGCCTTCCAGGAGAACGCCGGCAATCAGCCC. This sequence encodes CAFQENAGNQP. In full, the CDR3 is CAFQENAGNQPQHF.

As concerns this clone: The read ends 3 residues early relative to the CDR3; the germline J gene fills the gap. This chain uses TRBV7-2 with TRBJ2-1; D is uncertain. The CDR3 totals 15 residues. The germline CDR1 and CDR2 sequences are SGHTA and FQGNSA. V lost 1 base, J lost 0 bases, and 7 bases lay in between. CDR3 DNA, as far as it was read: TGTGCCAGCAGCTTAGGCGGCGTCTCCTACAATGAG. It codes for CASSLGGVSYNE. The CDR3 reads in full as CASSLGGVSYNEQFF.

Of note for this clone: The observed sequence ends 3 residues before the CDR3 terminus, with the missing tail filled in from the germline J gene. The V call is TRBV20-1, the J call TRBJ2-4; 7 bases map to TRBD1. After removal of 5 bases from V and 1 base from J, the junction contained 11 bases not matched to a gene. CDR1 is DFQATT, CDR2 SNEGSKA, per germline (reference sequence). The length of the CDR3 is 16 residues. The sequenced CDR3 bases are TGCAGTGCTCTAGATCGGACAGGAATGGCCAAAAACATT. As protein: CSALDRTGMAKNI. The complete CDR3 protein is CSALDRTGMAKNIQYF.

Partial CDR3 DNA: TGTGCCAGCACCCTTCCCGGACTGTGGGACAATGAG. It translates to CASTLPGLWDNE. The full-length CDR3 reads as CASTLPGLWDNEQFF. J is TRBJ2-1 and V is TRBV7-2, with D tentatively TRBD2 (5 bases). The DNA ends 3 residues before the CDR3 does, and the rest of the CDR3 is filled in from the germline J gene. The CDR3 spans 15 residues. V lost 7 bases, J lost 5 bases, and 18 bases lay in between. The germline CDR1 and CDR2 sequences are SGHTA and FQGNSA.

Note on this clone: The read comes to an end 3 residues before the CDR3 does, leaving the germline J gene to fill in the end. J is TRBJ1-1 and V is TRBV6-2 or TRBV6-3; unclear D gene. Germline CDR1 MNHEY, CDR2 SVGEGT. The CDR3 has 15 residues. The CDR3 bases that were read are TGTGCCAGCAGTTACTCAACCCCCAACCAGGATGAG. Translated: CASSYSTPNQDE. The whole CDR3 protein is CASSYSTPNQDEAFF.

Notes on this clone: The read stops 3 residues short of the end of the CDR3; the missing end is completed from the germline J gene. The chain uses TRBV5-6 and TRBJ2-7; TRBD2 aligns across 11 bases. Per germline, CDR1 SGHDT and CDR2 YYEEEE. The V segment lost 2 bases and the J segment 2 bases; nucleotides outside the gene matches: 0. The CDR3 consists of 14 residues. The CDR3 sequence is CASSFSGGAYEQYF. Partial CDR3 DNA: TGTGCCAGCAGCTTTAGCGGGGGGGCCTACGAG.

Of note for this clone: A read error may produce the germline difference seen at one junction end. The read stops 3 residues short of the end of the CDR3; the missing end is completed from the germline J gene. J is TRBJ1-5 and V is TRBV4-2, with a tentative D call TRBD1 (5 bases). Germline CDR1 LGHNA, CDR2 YNFKEQ. CDR3 length: 14 residues. CDR3 loop: CASSQDQQGGPQHF. CDR3 DNA (partial): TGCGCCAGCAGCCAAGATCAGCAGGGAGGGCCC.

As to this clone: The sequenced fragment ends 3 residues before the CDR3 boundary, so the rest is inferred from the germline J gene. The chain uses TRBV4-1 and TRBJ1-2, with no clear D. Germline V gives CDR1 MGHRA, CDR2 YSYEKL. CDR3 size: 16 residues. Trimming stripped 4 bases from V and 2 bases from J, with 17 bases between. CDR3 loop: CASSPRAAPANYGYTF. The CDR3 bases that were read are TGCGCCAGCAGCCCGCGGGCAGCCCCTGCAAACTATGGC.

Points on this clone: The read stops 3 residues short of the end of the CDR3; the missing end is completed from the germline J gene. The genes are TRBV18 and TRBJ2-5, with 13 bases identical to TRBD2. This CDR3 is built from 15 residues. J was trimmed by 2 bases and V by 4 bases; bases with no gene match: 1. Germline CDR1 and CDR2: KGHSH and LQKENI. CDR3 DNA, as far as it was read: TGTGCCAGCTCACGACTAGCGGGGGGACAAGAGACC. As protein: CASSRLAGGQET. The complete CDR3 reads CASSRLAGGQETQYF.

A note on this clone: The read gets to within 3 residues of the CDR3 end, and the germline J gene fills in the rest. The V call is TRBV27, the J call TRBJ2-3; 7 nucleotides line up with TRBD1. This CDR3 contains 15 residues. V trimming: 6 bases; J trimming: 2 bases; junction bases outside the gene matches: 8. Germline CDR1 and CDR2: MNHEY and SMNVEV (reference sequence). The covered CDR3 bases are TGTGCCAGCAGCTTTACAGGGGATAACACAGATACG. This gives the protein CASSFTGDNTDT. The full CDR3 sequence reads CASSFTGDNTDTQYF.

A note on this clone: With the read ending 3 residues before the CDR3 end, the germline J gene is used to fill in that end. The gene calls are TRBV6-1 and TRBJ1-4; possibly TRBD1 for D (5 bases). Germline CDR1 and CDR2: MNHNS and SASEGT. This CDR3 region has 16 residues. CDR3 DNA, as far as it was read: TGTGCCAGCAGTGAAGCCGACTGGGCCAGGGATTCACCA. Its translation is CASSEADWARDSP. In full, the CDR3 reads CASSEADWARDSPLFF.